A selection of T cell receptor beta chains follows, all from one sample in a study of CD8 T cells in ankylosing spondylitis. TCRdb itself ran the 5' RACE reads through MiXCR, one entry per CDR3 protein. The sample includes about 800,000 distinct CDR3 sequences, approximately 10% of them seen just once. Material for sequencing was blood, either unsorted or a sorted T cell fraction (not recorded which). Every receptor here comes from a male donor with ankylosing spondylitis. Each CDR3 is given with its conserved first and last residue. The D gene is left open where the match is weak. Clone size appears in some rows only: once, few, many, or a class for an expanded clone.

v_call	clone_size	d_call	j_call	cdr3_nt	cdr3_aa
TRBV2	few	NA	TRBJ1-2	TGTGCCAGCCTCGTTGTGCAGCCTCCTAACTATGGCTACACCTTC	CASLVVQPPNYGYTF
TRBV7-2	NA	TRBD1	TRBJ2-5	TGTGCCAGCAGTATCACGGACAGGGGGCTGGGAGAGACCCAGTACTTC	CASSITDRGLGETQYF
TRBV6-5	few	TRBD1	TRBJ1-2	TGTGCCAGCAGTTACACCGACAGGGGCCATGGCTACACCTTC	CASSYTDRGHGYTF
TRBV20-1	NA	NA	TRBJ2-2	TGCAGTGCTAGCTCCTTAAGAGGGAGAGAGGCCGGGGAGCTGTTTTTT	CSASSLRGREAGELFF
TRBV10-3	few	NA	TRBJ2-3	TGTGCCATCAGTGATCCCAATATAGGGGATACGCAGTATTTT	CAISDPNIGDTQYF
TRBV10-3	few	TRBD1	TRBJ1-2	TGTGCCATCAGTGGTCAGGGGGCTAGATCCGTTTATGGCTACACCTTC	CAISGQGARSVYGYTF
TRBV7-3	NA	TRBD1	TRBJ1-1	TGTGCCAGCAGCTTATTGGGACAGGGTCGGGGGAGCACTGAAGCTTTCTTT	CASSLLGQGRGSTEAFF
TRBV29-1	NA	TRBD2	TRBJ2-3	TGCAGCGTTGAAGGGCAGGGAGGGCGCACAGATACGCAGTATTTT	CSVEGQGGRTDTQYF
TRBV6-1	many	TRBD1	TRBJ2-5	TGTGCCAGCATCAATCCTAGGATAGGGGGCGGTGAGACCCAGTACTTC	CASINPRIGGGETQYF
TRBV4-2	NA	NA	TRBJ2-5	TGTGCCAGCAGCCTCGAGGATAGCTCGGGGGAGACCCAGTACTTC	CASSLEDSSGETQYF
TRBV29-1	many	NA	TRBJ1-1	TGCAGCGTTCGGACTCAGGGGCATGAAGCTTTCTTT	CSVRTQGHEAFF
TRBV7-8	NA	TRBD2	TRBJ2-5	TGTGCCAGCAGCTTAAATGGCGGGGGGTGGGAGACCCAGTACTTC	CASSLNGGGWETQYF
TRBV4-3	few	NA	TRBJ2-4	TGCGCCAGCAGCCAAGATCGGGGCACGGACATTCAGTACTTC	CASSQDRGTDIQYF